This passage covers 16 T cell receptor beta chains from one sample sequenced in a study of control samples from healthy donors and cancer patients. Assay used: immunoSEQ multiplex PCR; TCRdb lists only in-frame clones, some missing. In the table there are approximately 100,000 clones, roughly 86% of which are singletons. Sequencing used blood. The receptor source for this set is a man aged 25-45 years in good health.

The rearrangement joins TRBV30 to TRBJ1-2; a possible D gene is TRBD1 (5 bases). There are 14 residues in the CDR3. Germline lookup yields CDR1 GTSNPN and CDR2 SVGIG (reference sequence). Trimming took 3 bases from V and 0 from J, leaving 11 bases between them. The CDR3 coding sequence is TGTGCCTGGAGGATGGACACAGCTAACTATGGCTACACCTTC. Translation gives CAWRMDTANYGYTF.

CDR3 in DNA: TGCGCCAGCAGCACGGAGCCTTGGAAGACCCAGTACTTC. Residues: CASSTEPWKTQYF. This chain connects TRBV5-1 to TRBJ2-5; D is undetermined. Trimming shortened V by 4 bases and J by 6 bases, and 13 bases separated the two germline ends. The length of the CDR3 is 13 residues. Germline V gene lookup returns CDR1 SGHRS and CDR2 YFSETQ. Drawing the rest from reference TRBV5-1 and TRBJ2-5, the complete variable domain is KAGVTQTPRYLIKTRGQQVTLSCSPISGHRSVSWYQQTPGQGLQFLFEYFSETQRNKGNFPGRFSGRQFSNSRSEMNVSTLELGDSALYLCASSTEPWKTQYFGPGTRLLVL.

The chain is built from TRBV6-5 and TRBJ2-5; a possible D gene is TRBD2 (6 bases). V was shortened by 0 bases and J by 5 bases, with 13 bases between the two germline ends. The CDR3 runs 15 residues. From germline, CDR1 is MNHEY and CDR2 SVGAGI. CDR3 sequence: CASSYSLEGRETQYF. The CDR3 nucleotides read TGTGCCAGCAGTTACTCGTTGGAAGGGAGGGAGACCCAGTACTTC.

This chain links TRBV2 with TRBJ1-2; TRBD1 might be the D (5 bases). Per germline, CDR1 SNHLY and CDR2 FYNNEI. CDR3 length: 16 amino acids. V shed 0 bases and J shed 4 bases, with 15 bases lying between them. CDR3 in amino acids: CASSEALRTPLYGYTF. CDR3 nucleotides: TGTGCCAGCAGTGAAGCTTTGAGGACACCCCTCTATGGCTACACCTTC.

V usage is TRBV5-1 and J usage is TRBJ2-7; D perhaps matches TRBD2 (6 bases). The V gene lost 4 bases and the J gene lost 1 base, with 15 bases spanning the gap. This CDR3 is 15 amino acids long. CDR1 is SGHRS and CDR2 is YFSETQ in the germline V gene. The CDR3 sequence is CASSTAGRISYEQYF. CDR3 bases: TGCGCCAGCAGCACGGCGGGACGGATATCCTACGAGCAGTACTTC.

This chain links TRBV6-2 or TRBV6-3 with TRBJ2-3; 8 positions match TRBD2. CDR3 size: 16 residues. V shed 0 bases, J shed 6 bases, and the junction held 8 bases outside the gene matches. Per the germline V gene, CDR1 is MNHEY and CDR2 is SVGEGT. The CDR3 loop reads CASSYSISSSGDTQYF. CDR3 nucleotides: TGTGCCAGCAGTTACTCGATAAGTTCTAGCGGGGATACGCAGTATTTT.

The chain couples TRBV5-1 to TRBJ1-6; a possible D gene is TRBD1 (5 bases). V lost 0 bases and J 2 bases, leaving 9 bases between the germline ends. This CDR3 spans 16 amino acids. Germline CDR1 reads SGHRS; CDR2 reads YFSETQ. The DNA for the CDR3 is TGCGCCAGCAGCTTGGAGGGACTGCCCTATAATTCACCCCTCCACTTT. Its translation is CASSLEGLPYNSPLHF. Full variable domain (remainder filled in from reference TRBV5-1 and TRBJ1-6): KAGVTQTPRYLIKTRGQQVTLSCSPISGHRSVSWYQQTPGQGLQFLFEYFSETQRNKGNFPGRFSGRQFSNSRSEMNVSTLELGDSALYLCASSLEGLPYNSPLHFGNGTRLTVT.

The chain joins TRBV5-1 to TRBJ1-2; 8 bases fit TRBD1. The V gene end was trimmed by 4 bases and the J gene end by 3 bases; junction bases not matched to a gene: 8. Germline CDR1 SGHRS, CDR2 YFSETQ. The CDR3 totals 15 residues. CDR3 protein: CASSPQGQGHYGYTF. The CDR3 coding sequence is TGCGCCAGCAGCCCCCAAGGACAGGGACACTATGGCTACACCTTC.

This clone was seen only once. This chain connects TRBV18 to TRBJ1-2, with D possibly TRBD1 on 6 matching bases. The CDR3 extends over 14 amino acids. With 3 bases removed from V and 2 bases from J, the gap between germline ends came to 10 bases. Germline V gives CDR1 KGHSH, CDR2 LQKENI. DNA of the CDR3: TGTGCCAGCTCACCCCGAGGACAGAACTATGGCTACACCTTC. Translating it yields CASSPRGQNYGYTF. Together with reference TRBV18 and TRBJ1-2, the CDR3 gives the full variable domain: NAGVMQNPRHLVRRRGQEARLRCSPMKGHSHVYWYRQLPEEGLKFMVYLQKENIIDESGMPKERFSAEFPKEGPSILRIQQVVRGDSAAYFCASSPRGQNYGYTFGSGTRLTVV.

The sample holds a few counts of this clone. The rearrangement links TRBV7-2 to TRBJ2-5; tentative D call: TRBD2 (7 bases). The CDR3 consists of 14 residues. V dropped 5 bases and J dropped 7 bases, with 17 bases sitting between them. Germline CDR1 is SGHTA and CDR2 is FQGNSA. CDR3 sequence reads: CASSPGGPQVTQYF. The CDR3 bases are TGTGCCAGCAGCCCGGGGGGCCCCCAGGTGACCCAGTACTTC.

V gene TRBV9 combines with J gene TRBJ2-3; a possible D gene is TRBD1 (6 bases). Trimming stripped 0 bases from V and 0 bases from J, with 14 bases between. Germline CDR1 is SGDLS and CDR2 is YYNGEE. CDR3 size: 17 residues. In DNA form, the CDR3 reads TGTGCCAGCAGCGTAGATGGGGGAACAGGGAGCACAGATACGCAGTATTTT. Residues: CASSVDGGTGSTDTQYF.

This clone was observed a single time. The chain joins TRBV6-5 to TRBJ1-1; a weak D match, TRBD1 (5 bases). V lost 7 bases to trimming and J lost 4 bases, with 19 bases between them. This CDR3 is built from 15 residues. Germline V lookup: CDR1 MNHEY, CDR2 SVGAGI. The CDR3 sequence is CASTSEGPLSTEAFF. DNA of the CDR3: TGTGCCAGCACCTCCGAGGGACCTCTAAGCACTGAAGCTTTCTTT.

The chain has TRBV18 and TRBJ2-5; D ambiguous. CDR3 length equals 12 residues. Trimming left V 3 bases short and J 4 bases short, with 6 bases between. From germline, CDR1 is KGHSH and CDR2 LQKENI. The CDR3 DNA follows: TGTGCCAGCTCACCGGGTATAGAGACCCAGTACTTC. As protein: CASSPGIETQYF.

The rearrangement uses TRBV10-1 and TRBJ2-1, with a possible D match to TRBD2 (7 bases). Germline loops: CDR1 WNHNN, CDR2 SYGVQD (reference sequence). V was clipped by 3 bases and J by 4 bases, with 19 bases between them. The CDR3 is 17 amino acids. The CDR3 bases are TGCGCCAGCAGTGAAAGGGGAGGGGGGCCAAGTTACAATGAGCAGTTCTTC. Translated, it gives CASSERGGGPSYNEQFF.

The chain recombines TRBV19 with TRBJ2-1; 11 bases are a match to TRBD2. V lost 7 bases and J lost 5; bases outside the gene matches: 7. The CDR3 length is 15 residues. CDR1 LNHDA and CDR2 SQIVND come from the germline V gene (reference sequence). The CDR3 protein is CASIMTSGTNNEQFF. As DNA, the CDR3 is TGTGCCAGTATCATGACTAGCGGGACCAACAATGAGCAGTTCTTC.

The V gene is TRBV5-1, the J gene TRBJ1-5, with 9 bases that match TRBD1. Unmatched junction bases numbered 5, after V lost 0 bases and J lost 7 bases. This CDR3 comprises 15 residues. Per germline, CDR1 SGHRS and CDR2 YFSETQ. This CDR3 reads CASSLDMTGGQPQHF. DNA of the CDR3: TGCGCCAGCAGCTTGGATATGACAGGGGGACAGCCCCAGCATTTT.